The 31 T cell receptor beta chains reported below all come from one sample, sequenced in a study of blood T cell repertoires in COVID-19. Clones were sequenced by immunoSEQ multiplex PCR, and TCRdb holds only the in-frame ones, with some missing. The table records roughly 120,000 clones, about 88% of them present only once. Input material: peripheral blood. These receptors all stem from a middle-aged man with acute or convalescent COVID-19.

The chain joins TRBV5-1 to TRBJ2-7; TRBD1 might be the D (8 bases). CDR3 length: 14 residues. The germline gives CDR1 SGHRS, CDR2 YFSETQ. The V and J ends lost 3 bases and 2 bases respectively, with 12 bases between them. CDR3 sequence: CASSSGGQAYEQYF. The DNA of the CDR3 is TGCGCCAGCAGCTCGGGGGGACAGGCCTACGAGCAGTACTTC.

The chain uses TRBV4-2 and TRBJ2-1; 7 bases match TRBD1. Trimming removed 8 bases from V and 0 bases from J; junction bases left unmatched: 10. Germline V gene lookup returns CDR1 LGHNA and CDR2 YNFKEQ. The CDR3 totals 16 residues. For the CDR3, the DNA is TGTGCCAGCTCCCGAGGGGGACAGAGCTCCTACAATGAGCAGTTCTTC. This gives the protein CASSRGGQSSYNEQFF.

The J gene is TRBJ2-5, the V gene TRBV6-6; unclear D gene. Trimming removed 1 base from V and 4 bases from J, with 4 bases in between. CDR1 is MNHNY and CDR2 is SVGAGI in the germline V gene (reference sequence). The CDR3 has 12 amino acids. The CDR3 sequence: CASSYLRETQYF. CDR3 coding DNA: TGTGCCAGCAGTTACTTGCGAGAGACCCAGTACTTC.

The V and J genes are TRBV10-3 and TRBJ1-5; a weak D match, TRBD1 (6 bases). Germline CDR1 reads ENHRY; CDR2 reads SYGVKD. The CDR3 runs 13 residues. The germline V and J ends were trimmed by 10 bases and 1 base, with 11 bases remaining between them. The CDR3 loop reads CATEQGSNQPQHF. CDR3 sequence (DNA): TGTGCCACTGAACAGGGAAGCAATCAGCCCCAGCATTTT.

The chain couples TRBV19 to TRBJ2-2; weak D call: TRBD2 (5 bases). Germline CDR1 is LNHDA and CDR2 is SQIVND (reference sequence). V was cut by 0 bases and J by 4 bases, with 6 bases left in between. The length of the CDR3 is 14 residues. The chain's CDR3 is CASSIDEGTGELFF. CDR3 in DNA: TGTGCCAGTAGTATAGACGAGGGCACCGGGGAGCTGTTTTTT.

CDR3 sequence reads: CASSLETGVGYTF. The CDR3 DNA reads as TGTGCCAGCAGCTTAGAGACAGGGGTTGGCTACACCTTC. The chain couples TRBV7-9 to TRBJ1-2; 8 bases are shared with TRBD1. V was clipped by 1 base and J by 7 bases; unmatched bases: 2. This CDR3 has 13 residues. CDR1 is SEHNR and CDR2 is FQNEAQ in the germline V gene (reference sequence).

CDR3 DNA sequence: TGCAGCGCCGCCGGACTAGCGGGAGACGAGCAGTTCTTC. It encodes CSAAGLAGDEQFF. This chain links TRBV29-1 with TRBJ2-1, with TRBD2 matching over 13 bases. The CDR3 is 13 residues long. Trimming removed 7 bases from V and 10 bases from J; junction bases left unmatched: 7. In germline, CDR1 is SQVTM, CDR2 ANQGSEA.

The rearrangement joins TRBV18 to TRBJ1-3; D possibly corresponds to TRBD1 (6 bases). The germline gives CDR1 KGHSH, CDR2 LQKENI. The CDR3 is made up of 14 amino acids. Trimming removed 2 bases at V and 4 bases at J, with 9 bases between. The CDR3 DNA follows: TGTGCCAGCTCACCAGGGGGCCTCGGAAACACCATATATTTT. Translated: CASSPGGLGNTIYF.

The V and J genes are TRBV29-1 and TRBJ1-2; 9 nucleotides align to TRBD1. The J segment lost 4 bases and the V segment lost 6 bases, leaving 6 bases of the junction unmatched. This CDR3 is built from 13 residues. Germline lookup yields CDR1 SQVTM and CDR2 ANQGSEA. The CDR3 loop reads CSVRQGGSYGYTF. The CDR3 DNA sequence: TGCAGCGTGCGACAGGGGGGGTCCTATGGCTACACCTTC.

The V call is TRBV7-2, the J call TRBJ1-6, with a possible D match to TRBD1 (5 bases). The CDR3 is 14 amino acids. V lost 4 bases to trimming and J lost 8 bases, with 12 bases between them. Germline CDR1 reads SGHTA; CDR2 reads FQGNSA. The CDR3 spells CASSSQGPYSPLHF. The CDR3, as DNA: TGTGCCAGCAGCTCGCAGGGTCCCTATTCACCCCTCCACTTT.

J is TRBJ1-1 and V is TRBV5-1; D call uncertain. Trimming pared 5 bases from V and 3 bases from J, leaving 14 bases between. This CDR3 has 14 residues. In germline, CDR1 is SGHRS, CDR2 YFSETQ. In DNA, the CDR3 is TGCGCCAGCAGGGCGGACTCCGGGGACACTGAAGCTTTCTTT. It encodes CASRADSGDTEAFF.

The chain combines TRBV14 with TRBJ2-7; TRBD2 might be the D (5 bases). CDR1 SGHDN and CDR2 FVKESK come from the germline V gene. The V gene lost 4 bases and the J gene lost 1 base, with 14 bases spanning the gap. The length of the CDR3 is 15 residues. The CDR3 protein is CASSRSRTGSYEQYF. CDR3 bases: TGTGCCAGCAGCCGATCCCGGACTGGGTCCTACGAGCAGTACTTC.

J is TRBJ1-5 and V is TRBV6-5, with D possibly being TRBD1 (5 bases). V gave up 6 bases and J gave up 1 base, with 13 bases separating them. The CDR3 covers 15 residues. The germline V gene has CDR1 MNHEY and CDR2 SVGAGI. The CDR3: CASSPGTQSNQPQHF. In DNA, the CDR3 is TGTGCCAGCAGCCCCGGGACTCAAAGCAATCAGCCCCAGCATTTT.

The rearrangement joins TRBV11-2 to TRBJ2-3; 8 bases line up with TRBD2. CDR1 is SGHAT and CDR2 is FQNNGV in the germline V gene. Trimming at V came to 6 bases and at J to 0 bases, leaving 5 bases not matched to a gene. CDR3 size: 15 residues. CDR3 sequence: CASSRTSSSTDTQYF. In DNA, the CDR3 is TGTGCCAGCAGTCGGACTAGCTCTAGCACAGATACGCAGTATTTT.

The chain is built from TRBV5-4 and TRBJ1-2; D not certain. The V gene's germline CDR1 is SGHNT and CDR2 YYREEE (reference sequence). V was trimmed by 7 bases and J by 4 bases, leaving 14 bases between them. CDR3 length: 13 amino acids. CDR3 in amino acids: CASGGLAGYGYTF. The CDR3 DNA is TGTGCCAGCGGAGGATTAGCGGGCTATGGCTACACCTTC.

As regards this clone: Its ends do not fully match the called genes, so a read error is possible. CDR3 in amino acids: CSAHQGPPRIF. In DNA, the CDR3 is TGCAGTGCTCACCAGGGCCCGCCCAGGATTTTC. V and J are TRBV20-1 and TRBJ1-2; D is perhaps TRBD1 (5 bases). Germline V gene sequence: CDR1 DFQATT, CDR2 SNEGSKA (reference sequence). CDR3 length: 11 residues.

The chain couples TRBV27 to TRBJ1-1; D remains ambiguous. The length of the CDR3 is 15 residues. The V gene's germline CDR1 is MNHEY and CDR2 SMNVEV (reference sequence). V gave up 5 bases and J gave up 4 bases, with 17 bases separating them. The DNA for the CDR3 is TGTGCCAGCAGTCCGATGACGCCCCGAGGCACTGAAGCTTTCTTT. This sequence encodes CASSPMTPRGTEAFF.

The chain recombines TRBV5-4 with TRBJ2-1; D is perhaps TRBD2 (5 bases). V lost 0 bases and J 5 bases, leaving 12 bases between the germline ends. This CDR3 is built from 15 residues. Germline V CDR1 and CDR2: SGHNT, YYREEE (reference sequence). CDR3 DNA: TGTGCCAGCAGCTTGGGGGCGGGTTGGGACAATGAGCAGTTCTTC. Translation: CASSLGAGWDNEQFF.

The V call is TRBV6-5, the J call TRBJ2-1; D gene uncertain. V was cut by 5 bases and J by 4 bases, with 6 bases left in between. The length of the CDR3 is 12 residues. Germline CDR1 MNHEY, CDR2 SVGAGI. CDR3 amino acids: CASSQVYNEQFF. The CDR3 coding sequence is TGTGCCAGCAGTCAGGTGTACAATGAGCAGTTCTTC.

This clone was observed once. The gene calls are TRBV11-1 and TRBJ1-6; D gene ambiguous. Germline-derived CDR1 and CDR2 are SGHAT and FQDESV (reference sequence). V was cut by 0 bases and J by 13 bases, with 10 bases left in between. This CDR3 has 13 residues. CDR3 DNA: TGTGCCAGCAGCTTAGCCCTATCACTCCCCCTCCACTTT. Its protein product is CASSLALSLPLHF. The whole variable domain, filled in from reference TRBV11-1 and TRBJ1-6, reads EAEVAQSPRYKITEKSQAVAFWCDPISGHATLYWYRQILGQGPELLVQFQDESVVDDSQLPKDRFSAERLKGVDSTLKIQPAELGDSAMYLCASSLALSLPLHFGNGTRLTVT.

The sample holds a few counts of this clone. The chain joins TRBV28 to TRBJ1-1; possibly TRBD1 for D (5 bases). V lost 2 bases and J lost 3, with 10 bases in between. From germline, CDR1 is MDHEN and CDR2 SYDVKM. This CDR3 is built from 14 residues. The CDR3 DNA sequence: TGTGCCAGCAGTTTAAGGGGAGGTTACACTGAAGCTTTCTTT. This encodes CASSLRGGYTEAFF.

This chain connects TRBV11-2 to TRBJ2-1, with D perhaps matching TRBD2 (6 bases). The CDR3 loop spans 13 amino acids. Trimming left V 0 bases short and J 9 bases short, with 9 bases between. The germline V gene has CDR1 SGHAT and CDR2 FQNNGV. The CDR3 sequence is CASSLDRESEQFF. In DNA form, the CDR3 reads TGTGCCAGCAGCTTAGATCGGGAGAGTGAGCAGTTCTTC.

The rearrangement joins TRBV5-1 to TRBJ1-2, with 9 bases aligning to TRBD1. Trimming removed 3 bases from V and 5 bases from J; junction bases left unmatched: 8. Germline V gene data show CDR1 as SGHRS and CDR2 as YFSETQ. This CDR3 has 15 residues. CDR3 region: CASSSSTGGEYGYTF. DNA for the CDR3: TGCGCCAGCAGCTCTTCCACAGGGGGCGAGTATGGCTACACCTTC.

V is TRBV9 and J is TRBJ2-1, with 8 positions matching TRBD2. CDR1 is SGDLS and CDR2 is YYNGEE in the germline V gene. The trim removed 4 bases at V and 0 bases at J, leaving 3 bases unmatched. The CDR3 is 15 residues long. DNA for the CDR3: TGTGCCAGCAGCTCAGCGGGGGCCTCCTACAATGAGCAGTTCTTC. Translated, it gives CASSSAGASYNEQFF.

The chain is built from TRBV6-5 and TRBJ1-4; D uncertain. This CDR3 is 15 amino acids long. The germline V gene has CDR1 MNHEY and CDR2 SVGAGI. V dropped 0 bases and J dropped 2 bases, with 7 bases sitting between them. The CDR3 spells CASSYSGSTNEKLFF. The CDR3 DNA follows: TGTGCCAGCAGTTACTCGGGCAGCACTAATGAAAAACTGTTTTTT.

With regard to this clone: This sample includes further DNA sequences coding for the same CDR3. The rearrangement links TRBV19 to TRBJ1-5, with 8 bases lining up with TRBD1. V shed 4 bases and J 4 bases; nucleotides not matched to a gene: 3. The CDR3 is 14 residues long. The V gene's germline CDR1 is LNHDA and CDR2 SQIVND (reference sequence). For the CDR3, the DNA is TGTGCCAGTAGTACGGACAGGGTAAATCAGCCCCAGCATTTT. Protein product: CASSTDRVNQPQHF.

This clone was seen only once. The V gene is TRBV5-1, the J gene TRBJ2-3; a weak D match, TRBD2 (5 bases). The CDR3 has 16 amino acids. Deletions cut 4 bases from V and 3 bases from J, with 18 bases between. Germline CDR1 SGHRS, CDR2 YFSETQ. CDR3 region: CASSGILAASTDTQYF. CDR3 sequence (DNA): TGCGCCAGCAGCGGGATCCTAGCCGCGAGTACAGATACGCAGTATTTT.

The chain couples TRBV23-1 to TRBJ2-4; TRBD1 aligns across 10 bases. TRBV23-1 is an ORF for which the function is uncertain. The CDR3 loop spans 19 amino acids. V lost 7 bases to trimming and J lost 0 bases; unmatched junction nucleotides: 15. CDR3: CASTQSGTGAILAKNIQYF. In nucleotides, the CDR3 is TGCGCCAGCACCCAATCGGGGACAGGGGCCATCCTAGCCAAAAACATTCAGTACTTC.

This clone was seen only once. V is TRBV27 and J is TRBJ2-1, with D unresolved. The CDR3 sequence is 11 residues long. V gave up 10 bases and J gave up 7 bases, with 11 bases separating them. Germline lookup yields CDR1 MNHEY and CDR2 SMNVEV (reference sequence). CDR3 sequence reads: CAITRGNEQFF. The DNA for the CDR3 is TGTGCCATCACGAGAGGTAATGAGCAGTTCTTC.

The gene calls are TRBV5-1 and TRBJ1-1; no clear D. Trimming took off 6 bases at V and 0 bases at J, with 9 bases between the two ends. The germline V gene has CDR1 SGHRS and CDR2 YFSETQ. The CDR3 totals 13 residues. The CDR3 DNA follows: TGCGCCAGCAAACAGCCCATGAACACTGAAGCTTTCTTT. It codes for CASKQPMNTEAFF.

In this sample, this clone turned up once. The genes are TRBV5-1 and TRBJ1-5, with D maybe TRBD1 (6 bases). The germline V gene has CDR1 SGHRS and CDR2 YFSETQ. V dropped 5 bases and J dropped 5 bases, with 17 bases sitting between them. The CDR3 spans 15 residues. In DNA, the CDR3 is TGCGCCAGCAGGGAAGCTGAGGGGGTTCATCAGCCCCAGCATTTT. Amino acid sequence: CASREAEGVHQPQHF.